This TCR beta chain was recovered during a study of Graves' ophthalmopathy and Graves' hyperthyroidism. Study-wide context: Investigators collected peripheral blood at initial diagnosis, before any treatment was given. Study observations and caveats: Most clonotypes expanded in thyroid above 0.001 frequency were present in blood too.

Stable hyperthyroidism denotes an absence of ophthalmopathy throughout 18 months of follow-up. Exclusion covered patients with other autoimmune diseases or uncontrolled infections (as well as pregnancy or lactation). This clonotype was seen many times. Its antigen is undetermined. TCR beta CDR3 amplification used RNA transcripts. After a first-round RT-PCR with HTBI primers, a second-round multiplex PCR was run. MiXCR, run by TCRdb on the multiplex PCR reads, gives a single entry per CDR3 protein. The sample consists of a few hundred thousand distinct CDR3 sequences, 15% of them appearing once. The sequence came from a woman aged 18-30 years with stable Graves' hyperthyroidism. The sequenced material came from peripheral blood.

CDR3 residues: CSARAGQGAGTEAFF. The CDR3 nucleotides are TGCAGTGCTAGAGCGGGACAGGGGGCTGGTACTGAAGCTTTCTTT. The gene calls are TRBV20-1 and TRBJ1-1, with 12 bases aligning to TRBD1. Looked up from germline, CDR1 is DFQATT and CDR2 is SNEGSKA (reference sequence). The CDR3 consists of 15 residues. Trimming cost V 1 base and J 5 bases; bases outside gene matches: 5.